Below, 8 T cell receptor beta chains from the same sample are listed, as sequenced in a study of STAT5B mutations in CD4+ large granular lymphocyte leukemia. Clones were read by immunoSEQ multiplex PCR, and TCRdb kept only the in-frame ones, dropping some. The data show some 38,000 clones, about 80% seen once. The sample comprised CD4+ T cells from blood buffy coats. The source of these receptors is a human donor in good health.

The J gene is TRBJ2-1, the V gene TRBV7-8; no definite D call. The V end lost 5 bases, the J end lost 2 bases, and 13 bases lay between the germline ends. The CDR3 is 15 residues long. CDR1 and CDR2 from the germline V gene are SGHVS and FQNEAQ. The DNA for the CDR3 is TGTGCCAGCAGCGCCGTAGGCGGTGCCTACAATGAGCAGTTCTTC. It specifies CASSAVGGAYNEQFF.

This clone was recorded a few times. This rearrangement joins TRBV11-3 to TRBJ1-6; 7 bases are a match to TRBD1. V lost 2 bases, J lost 10 bases, and 5 bases stayed unmatched. The CDR3 contains 14 residues. Germline CDR1 is SGHNT and CDR2 is YENEEA. The CDR3 loop is CASSLTTGASPLHF. Here the CDR3 DNA reads TGTGCCAGCAGCTTAACCACAGGGGCCTCACCCCTCCACTTT.

The chain recombines TRBV7-9 with TRBJ1-5; D is possibly TRBD1 (6 bases). The V end lost 5 bases, the J end lost 7 bases, and 18 bases lay between the germline ends. Germline V CDR1 and CDR2: SEHNR, FQNEAQ (reference sequence). The CDR3 is 15 amino acids. Here the CDR3 DNA reads TGTGCCAGCAGCCCCGAGGGGGGTGGGGGCCAGCCCCAGCATTTT. The encoded protein is CASSPEGGGGQPQHF. Supplemented by reference TRBV7-9 and TRBJ1-5, the full variable domain reads DTGVSQNPRHKITKRGQNVTFRCDPISEHNRLYWYRQTLGQGPEFLTYFQNEAQLEKSRLLSDRFSAERPKGSFSTLEIQRTEQGDSAMYLCASSPEGGGGQPQHFGDGTRLSIL.

This clone was recorded a few times. The chain carries TRBV10-2 and TRBJ2-4; 7 bases map to TRBD1. The V and J ends lost 2 bases and 9 bases, in that order; junction bases with no gene match: 1. The CDR3 totals 12 residues. CDR1 and CDR2 (germline): WSHSY, SAAADI. The CDR3 region is CASSEPGGIQYF. The DNA of the CDR3 is TGCGCCAGCAGTGAGCCAGGGGGCATTCAGTACTTC.

This clone was seen more than once but under ten times. The genes are TRBV7-6 and TRBJ1-5, with 9 bases fitting TRBD1. The CDR3 totals 18 residues. CDR1 and CDR2 from the germline V gene are SGHVS and FNYEAQ. The V and J ends lost 5 bases and 0 bases, in that order; junction bases with no gene match: 11. CDR3: CASSKRDRGKTSNQPQHF. The CDR3 DNA sequence: TGTGCCAGCAGCAAAAGAGACAGGGGGAAGACTAGCAATCAGCCCCAGCATTTT.

The rearrangement joins TRBV4-1 to TRBJ1-1, with a tentative D call TRBD1 (5 bases). Trimming removed 3 bases at V and 7 bases at J, with 18 bases between. The CDR3 is made up of 15 amino acids. Germline V gene data show CDR1 as MGHRA and CDR2 as YSYEKL. CDR3 DNA sequence: TGCGCCAGCAGCCACATCCTCAGGGTTTCAGGTGAAGCTTTCTTT. Translating it yields CASSHILRVSGEAFF.

This rearrangement joins TRBV5-4 to TRBJ2-5; D gene uncertain. The CDR3 contains 14 residues. Trimming cost V 0 bases and J 3 bases, with 9 bases left between them. The germline V gene has CDR1 SGHNT and CDR2 YYREEE (reference sequence). As DNA, the CDR3 is TGTGCCAGCAGCTTGGGAGGTCAGAAAGAGACCCAGTACTTC. Residues: CASSLGGQKETQYF.

The chain combines TRBV27 with TRBJ2-3; 10 nucleotides match TRBD1. Germline V gene sequence: CDR1 MNHEY, CDR2 SMNVEV (reference sequence). The length of the CDR3 is 14 residues. With 8 bases clipped from V and 6 bases from J, the junction kept 8 bases outside the gene matches. The DNA for the CDR3 is TGTGCCAGCGGAAGACAGGGGGCGGCGGATACGCAGTATTTT. Translated: CASGRQGAADTQYF.